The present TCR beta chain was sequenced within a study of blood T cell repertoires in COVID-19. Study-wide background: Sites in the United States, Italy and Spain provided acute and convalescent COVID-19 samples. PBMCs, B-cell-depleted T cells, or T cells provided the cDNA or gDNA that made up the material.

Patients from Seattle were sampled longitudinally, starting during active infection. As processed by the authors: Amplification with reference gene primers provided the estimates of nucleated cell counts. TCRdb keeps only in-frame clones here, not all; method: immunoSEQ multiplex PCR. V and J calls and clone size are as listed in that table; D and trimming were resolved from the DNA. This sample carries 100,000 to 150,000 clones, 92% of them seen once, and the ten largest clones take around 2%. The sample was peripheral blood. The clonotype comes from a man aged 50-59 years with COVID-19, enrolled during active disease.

The CDR3 is CASSQERGFAEAFF. The CDR3 DNA sequence: TGTGCCAGCAGCCAAGAACGGGGATTCGCTGAAGCTTTCTTT. The rearrangement joins TRBV14 to TRBJ1-1; no reliable D call. The V gene's germline CDR1 is SGHDN and CDR2 FVKESK. CDR3 size: 14 residues. Trimming stripped 0 bases from V and 6 bases from J, with 11 bases between.